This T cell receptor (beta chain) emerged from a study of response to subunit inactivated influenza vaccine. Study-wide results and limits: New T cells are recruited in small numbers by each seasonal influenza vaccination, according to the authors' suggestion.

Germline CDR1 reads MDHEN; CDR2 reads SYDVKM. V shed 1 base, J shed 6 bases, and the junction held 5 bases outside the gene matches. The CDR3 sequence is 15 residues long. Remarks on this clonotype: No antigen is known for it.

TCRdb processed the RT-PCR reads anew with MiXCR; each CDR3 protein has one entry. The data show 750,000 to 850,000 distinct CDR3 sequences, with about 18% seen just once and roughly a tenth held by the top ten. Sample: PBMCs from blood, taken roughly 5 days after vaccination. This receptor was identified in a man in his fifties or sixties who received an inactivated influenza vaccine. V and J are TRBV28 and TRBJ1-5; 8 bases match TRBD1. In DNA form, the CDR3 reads TGTGCCAGCAGTTTATTTGGACAGGGCGGTCAGCCCCAGCATTTT. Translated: CASSLFGQGGQPQHF.